The 27 T cell receptor beta chains listed next were all sequenced from one sample in a study of response to subunit inactivated influenza vaccine. TCRdb independently ran MiXCR on the RT-PCR reads; one entry per CDR3 protein. The sample has fewer than 700,000 distinct CDR3 sequences, over 10% seen once. The sample consisted of PBMCs from blood, taken more than 35 days after vaccination. All receptors come from a man between 50 and 59 years old who received an inactivated influenza vaccine.

The sample holds a few counts of this clonotype. The chain couples TRBV27 to TRBJ2-3; a weak D match, TRBD2 (6 bases). The CDR3 loop spans 16 amino acids. Trimming stripped 1 base from V and 6 bases from J, with 17 bases between. Per the germline V gene, CDR1 is MNHEY and CDR2 is SMNVEV (reference sequence). The CDR3 DNA follows: TGTGCCAGCAGTTTATATGGAGGGGCAGCAGCCGATACGCAGTATTTT. It is translated as CASSLYGGAAADTQYF.

This clonotype appeared a few times. The chain combines TRBV7-2 with TRBJ1-2; no reliable D call. V lost 0 bases to trimming and J lost 0 bases, with 8 bases between them. Germline CDR1 reads SGHTA; CDR2 reads FQGNSA. This CDR3 has 15 amino acids. CDR3 nucleotides: TGTGCCAGCAGCTTAGCGGCTACGGCTAACTATGGCTACACCTTC. As protein: CASSLAATANYGYTF. The full variable domain, in which reference TRBV7-2 and TRBJ1-2 provide the parts outside the CDR3, is GAGVSQSPSNKVTEKGKDVELRCDPISGHTALYWYRQSLGQGLEFLIYFQGNSAPDKSGLPSDRFSAERTGGSVSTLTIQRTQQEDSAVYLCASSLAATANYGYTFGSGTRLTVV.

In this sample, this clonotype turned up a few times. Here the CDR3 reads CASSLAQISYEQYF. Here the CDR3 DNA reads TGTGCCAGCAGCTTAGCCCAGATCTCCTACGAGCAGTACTTC. The J gene is TRBJ2-7, the V gene TRBV7-2; D remains unclear. The CDR3 is made up of 14 amino acids. Germline lookup yields CDR1 SGHTA and CDR2 FQGNSA. V gave up 0 bases and J gave up 0 bases, with 6 bases separating them.

Many counts were recorded for this clonotype. The chain joins TRBV7-2 to TRBJ2-3, with no clear D. Trimming removed 5 bases at V and 5 bases at J, with 11 bases between. Germline V gene data show CDR1 as SGHTA and CDR2 as FQGNSA. This CDR3 contains 13 residues. CDR3 protein: CASSPVLRDTQYF. The CDR3, as DNA: TGTGCCAGCAGCCCAGTTCTTAGAGATACGCAGTATTTT. The full variable domain, completed using reference TRBV7-2 and TRBJ2-3, is GAGVSQSPSNKVTEKGKDVELRCDPISGHTALYWYRQSLGQGLEFLIYFQGNSAPDKSGLPSDRFSAERTGGSVSTLTIQRTQQEDSAVYLCASSPVLRDTQYFGPGTRLTVL.

The chain carries TRBV15 and TRBJ2-5; D perhaps matches TRBD1 (6 bases). V gave up 2 bases and J gave up 4 bases, with 14 bases separating them. The CDR3 covers 15 residues. In germline, CDR1 is LNHNV, CDR2 YYDKDF (reference sequence). CDR3 DNA: TGTGCCACCAGCAGAAAGCAGGGGCCCGCAGAGACCCAGTACTTC. This codes for CATSRKQGPAETQYF. The entire variable domain, with the rest obtained from reference TRBV15 and TRBJ2-5, is as follows: DAMVIQNPRYQVTQFGKPVTLSCSQTLNHNVMYWYQQKSSQAPKLLFHYYDKDFNNEADTPDNFQSRRPNTSFCFLDIRSPGLGDTAMYLCATSRKQGPAETQYFGPGTRLLVL.

This clonotype was seen more than once but under ten times. The rearrangement joins TRBV20-1 to TRBJ1-1; D perhaps matches TRBD1 (5 bases). The CDR3 contains 14 residues. Germline CDR1 is DFQATT and CDR2 is SNEGSKA (reference sequence). Trimming pared 6 bases from V and 1 base from J, leaving 15 bases between. This CDR3 reads CSAPLDRSNTEAFF. CDR3 in DNA: TGCAGTGCCCCACTTGACAGATCGAACACTGAAGCTTTCTTT.

The V gene is TRBV6-1, the J gene TRBJ2-5; TRBD2 matches 12 bases. Unmatched junction bases numbered 9, after V lost 8 bases and J lost 5 bases. The germline V gene encodes CDR1 MNHNS and CDR2 SASEGT. The CDR3 consists of 15 residues. The CDR3 region is CASGSSGGAGETQYF. CDR3 bases: TGTGCCAGCGGGTCTAGCGGGGGGGCTGGGGAGACCCAGTACTTC.

The CDR3 loop reads CASSLRSAGLAGAFYEQYF. In DNA form, the CDR3 reads TGTGCCAGCAGTTTAAGGAGTGCGGGACTAGCGGGCGCCTTCTACGAGCAGTACTTC. The chain uses TRBV28 and TRBJ2-7, with 12 bases identical to TRBD2. V was pared by 2 bases and J by 3 bases, with 14 bases of the junction left unmatched. This CDR3 is built from 19 residues. Germline-derived CDR1 and CDR2 are MDHEN and SYDVKM.

This clonotype occurred a few times. The V gene is TRBV20-1, the J gene TRBJ2-7; 10 nucleotides agree with TRBD2. The ends lost 0 bases at V and 0 bases at J; junction bases unmatched: 11. This CDR3 comprises 18 residues. Looked up from germline, CDR1 is DFQATT and CDR2 is SNEGSKA (reference sequence). The CDR3 DNA is TGCAGTGCTAGAGACCCCTCTGGAACTAGCGGGACCTCCTACGAGCAGTACTTC. Protein product: CSARDPSGTSGTSYEQYF.

The V call is TRBV4-2, the J call TRBJ2-1, with 10 nucleotides matching TRBD2. This CDR3 comprises 17 residues. The junction had 6 bases not matched to a gene; V was cut back by 0 bases and J by 4 bases. Germline CDR1 LGHNA, CDR2 YNFKEQ. CDR3 nucleotides: TGTGCCAGCAGCCAAGAGCTTCGGACTAGCGGTTACAATGAGCAGTTCTTC. It yields the protein CASSQELRTSGYNEQFF.

In this sample, this clonotype turned up a few times. This chain joins TRBV10-2 and TRBJ2-7; TRBD2 aligns across 13 bases. Germline lookup yields CDR1 WSHSY and CDR2 SAAADI. The CDR3 spans 14 residues. J lost 3 bases, V lost 4 bases, and 0 bases had no gene match. CDR3 residues: CASSGTSGGYEQYF. DNA for the CDR3: TGCGCCAGCAGTGGGACTAGCGGGGGCTACGAGCAGTACTTC.

This clonotype was observed many times. The rearrangement joins TRBV19 to TRBJ2-1; TRBD1 matches at 7 bases. CDR1 and CDR2 from the germline V gene are LNHDA and SQIVND (reference sequence). Trimming took 4 bases from V and 11 from J; bases not matched to a gene: 29. The CDR3 has 20 residues. The CDR3 reads CASSRDQGVFGRTKVGKQFF. Written as DNA, the CDR3 is TGTGCCAGTAGTAGGGATCAGGGGGTGTTTGGAAGGACCAAAGTGGGAAAGCAGTTCTTC.

The chain recombines TRBV15 with TRBJ2-4; D not resolved. Looked up from germline, CDR1 is LNHNV and CDR2 is YYDKDF (reference sequence). Trimming shortened V by 8 bases and J by 0 bases, and 14 bases separated the two germline ends. The CDR3 has 15 residues. This CDR3 reads CATGQRTKAKNIQYF. Here the CDR3 DNA reads TGTGCCACCGGCCAAAGGACGAAAGCCAAAAACATTCAGTACTTC.

This chain links TRBV19 with TRBJ2-1; 10 nucleotides align to TRBD2. Germline loops: CDR1 LNHDA, CDR2 SQIVND (reference sequence). After removal of 5 bases from V and 7 bases from J, the junction contained 5 bases not matched to a gene. CDR3 size: 14 residues. DNA for the CDR3: TGTGCCAGTAGTGGTAGCGGGGGGACAAATGAGCAGTTCTTC. Translation gives CASSGSGGTNEQFF. Combining the CDR3 with reference TRBV19 and TRBJ2-1 gives the whole variable domain DGGITQSPKYLFRKEGQNVTLSCEQNLNHDAMYWYRQDPGQGLRLIYYSQIVNDFQKGDIAEGYSVSREKKESFPLTVTSAQKNPTAFYLCASSGSGGTNEQFFGPGTRLTVL.

This clonotype has a count of ten or more. This rearrangement joins TRBV29-1 to TRBJ2-5; D may be TRBD1 (7 bases). CDR3 size: 15 residues. V dropped 4 bases and J dropped 7 bases, with 22 bases sitting between them. The germline V gene has CDR1 SQVTM and CDR2 ANQGSEA. The CDR3 DNA reads as TGCAGCGTTGCTATTGAGACAGGGCGGGGCGGGACCCAGTACTTC. The encoded protein is CSVAIETGRGGTQYF.

The V gene is TRBV20-1, the J gene TRBJ2-2; tentative D call: TRBD1 (6 bases). Germline CDR1 is DFQATT and CDR2 is SNEGSKA (reference sequence). The V end was cut by 5 bases, the J end by 8 bases, with 21 bases between. The CDR3 sequence is 15 residues long. CDR3 protein: CSAGALWGLGGELFF. CDR3 bases: TGCAGTGCTGGGGCCCTGTGGGGGCTTGGTGGGGAGCTGTTTTTT.

The chain recombines TRBV7-2 with TRBJ2-7; TRBD1 might be the D (6 bases). The V gene lost 9 bases and the J gene lost 6 bases, with 18 bases spanning the gap. The CDR3 loop spans 13 amino acids. Germline loops: CDR1 SGHTA, CDR2 FQGNSA. The CDR3 spells CASRLGTGSEQYF. For the CDR3, the DNA is TGTGCCAGTCGCTTAGGCACAGGGAGCGAGCAGTACTTC.

A few counts support this clonotype. The chain carries TRBV13 and TRBJ2-5; 11 positions agree with TRBD1. Germline-derived CDR1 and CDR2 are PRHDT and FYEKMQ (reference sequence). The CDR3 is 15 residues long. V shed 4 bases and J 5 bases; nucleotides not matched to a gene: 6. The CDR3 DNA follows: TGTGCCAGCAGCTCCAGGACAGGGGGCGGTGAGACCCAGTACTTC. Protein product: CASSSRTGGGETQYF.

A few counts support this clonotype. This chain uses TRBV20-1 with TRBJ2-1, with D perhaps matching TRBD2 (5 bases). The CDR3 is 12 residues long. V lost 5 bases to trimming and J lost 9 bases, with 14 bases between them. Per germline, CDR1 DFQATT and CDR2 SNEGSKA (reference sequence). CDR3 loop: CSAEGPLGEQFF. As DNA, the CDR3 is TGCAGTGCTGAGGGCCCCTTGGGTGAGCAGTTCTTC.

This chain joins TRBV28 and TRBJ1-1; D ambiguous. V was clipped by 1 base and J by 0 bases, with 9 bases between them. This CDR3 is 15 amino acids long. Germline V gene lookup returns CDR1 MDHEN and CDR2 SYDVKM. The CDR3 spells CASSLSAELNTEAFF. The CDR3 nucleotides are TGTGCCAGCAGTTTATCAGCAGAACTGAACACTGAAGCTTTCTTT.

Ten or more counts support this clonotype. The V gene is TRBV10-3, the J gene TRBJ2-1, with unresolved D. CDR3 length: 13 residues. Germline V lookup: CDR1 ENHRY, CDR2 SYGVKD. Trimming removed 11 bases at V and 0 bases at J, with 11 bases between. The CDR3 loop is CASSMSSYNEQFF. The DNA of the CDR3 is TGTGCCTCGTCAATGAGCTCCTACAATGAGCAGTTCTTC.

This clonotype was seen repeatedly, ten times or more. The chain couples TRBV29-1 to TRBJ1-2, with no clear D. CDR3 size: 13 residues. With 4 bases removed from V and 2 bases from J, the gap between germline ends came to 11 bases. The germline V gene encodes CDR1 SQVTM and CDR2 ANQGSEA. The CDR3 region is CSVVGGGNYGYTF. The CDR3 DNA follows: TGCAGCGTTGTTGGAGGAGGGAACTATGGCTACACCTTC.

To note about this clonotype: The junction departs from germline at one end; a sequencing error may be responsible. J is TRBJ1-1 and V is TRBV6-1; perhaps TRBD1 as D (5 bases). The CDR3 length is 14 residues. Germline V lookup: CDR1 MNHNS, CDR2 SASEGT. CDR3 nucleotides: TGTGCCAGCAGTCCAACCTCCAGCGTCTCTTGGGGGTACTTT. As protein: CASSPTSSVSWGYF.

Only a few counts were recorded for this clonotype. The genes are TRBV5-1 and TRBJ2-7; D is possibly TRBD1 (5 bases). CDR1 SGHRS and CDR2 YFSETQ come from the germline V gene. Trimming took 2 bases from V and 2 from J, leaving 14 bases between them. The CDR3 is 15 residues long. This CDR3 is CASSFKGVGPYEQYF. As DNA, the CDR3 is TGCGCCAGCAGCTTTAAAGGGGTAGGGCCCTACGAGCAGTACTTC.

In this sample, this clonotype turned up a few times. The chain carries TRBV11-2 and TRBJ1-1; D remains ambiguous. The germline gives CDR1 SGHAT, CDR2 FQNNGV. V was pared by 2 bases and J by 4 bases, with 8 bases between. This CDR3 region has 13 residues. CDR3 amino acids: CASSLRHPTEAFF. The CDR3 region has the DNA TGTGCCAGCAGCTTAAGGCATCCCACTGAAGCTTTCTTT.

The chain joins TRBV11-1 to TRBJ2-1; D perhaps matches TRBD2 (6 bases). This CDR3 comprises 14 residues. The V and J ends lost 3 bases and 9 bases respectively, with 15 bases between them. The germline V gene has CDR1 SGHAT and CDR2 FQDESV (reference sequence). CDR3 nucleotides: TGTGCCAGCAGCTTCGGGCTAGCGAGAGGTGAGCAGTTCTTC. This sequence encodes CASSFGLARGEQFF.

This sequence joins TRBV10-3 and TRBJ1-1; D remains ambiguous. Trimming removed 6 bases at V and 6 bases at J, with 14 bases between. This CDR3 contains 13 residues. CDR1 and CDR2 from the germline V gene are ENHRY and SYGVKD. The CDR3 loop is CAISLEVGSEAFF. CDR3 nucleotide sequence: TGTGCCATCAGCTTAGAGGTGGGCTCTGAAGCTTTCTTT.